The source of this T cell receptor (beta chain) is a study of blood T cell repertoires in COVID-19 (TCRdb year 2020). Study-wide context: Collaborator samples came from the United States, Italy and Spain and covered acute and convalescent phases of COVID-19. Where HLA class I and class II types were available, the types were taken from metadata supplied by the sample provider, not from assay-based typing. A freely available public database, intended as a resource for researchers studying the immune response to SARS-CoV-2, is where the repertoires were released. The dataset comprised deeply sampled blood TCRbeta repertoires from subjects exposed to, actively infected with, or recovered from COVID-19. The samples were drawn from the first 160 participants of the ongoing ImmuneRACE study and from 1,254 subjects provided by 6 global collaborators. The material from the prospective study consisted of cDNA or gDNA derived from T cells, B-cell-depleted T cells, or PBMCs. Nearly every sample came with metadata listing a de-identified subject ID, COVID-19 status, age in years and sex. Results and caveats for the whole study, not just this receptor: How much clinical and demographic metadata was included differed by source and by participant, and the metadata was provided uncurated.

The CDR3 measures 16 amino acids from cysteine to phenylalanine. Only the CDR3 region is kept as DNA, spanning 48 bases read in frame from base 1. Trimming at the junction amounts to 2 bases on V and 5 bases on J, and the germline ends lie 15 bases apart. The germline V gene sets CDR1 to MGHRA and CDR2 to YSYEKL. TCRbeta CDR3 regions were amplified from genomic DNA by means of the immunoSEQ Assay, a bias-controlled multiplex PCR. The published analysis was carried out like this. The number of nucleated cells in each sample was estimated by amplification of reference gene primers within the assay. To quantify the absolute abundance of each unique TCRbeta CDR3 rearrangement, sequence reads were collapsed and filtered. For each sample, productive Simpson clonality was calculated as the square root of Simpson's diversity index over productive rearrangements. TCRdb took over this immuneACCESS table, retaining in-frame rearrangements with V and J assigned. Such tables are incomplete; in checked studies, under half of the missing clones stem from an unresolved V gene, and the remainder is unexplained. The V and J calls and clone size were taken over from that table, and D and trimming were inferred from the DNA. This sample gives 250,000 to 300,000 clones in total; more than 75% of them show up just once. The top ten hold about a sixth of the sample.

Enrolling through a virtual design, the prospective study's participants ranged in age from roughly 18 to 90 years and lived across roughly 23 United States geographic areas. Cohort assignment in the prospective study relied on participant-reported clinical history from a screening survey and a study questionnaire. Recovered participants in ImmuneRACE Cohort 3 were defined as having two consecutive negative NP/OP PCR tests, clearance from a healthcare professional, or resolution of symptoms. In the prospective study, mobile phlebotomists collected whole blood, serum and a nasopharyngeal or oropharyngeal swab from each participant. Over a roughly 2-month period, participants in the prospective study had the option of providing additional blood draws and questionnaires. Before DNA extraction, prospective study blood samples were shipped either frozen or at room temperature. As for this clone: Its binding antigen is unknown. Per-base qualities were not stored, and no clone one base away is much larger.

The V gene is TRBV4-1 and the J gene is TRBJ1-4; confidence is insufficient to name the D gene. This clonotype was sampled from a man aged 18 to 30 who had recovered from COVID-19. Sequencing was done on a sample of PBMCs or T cells enriched from blood (not recorded which). The DNA reads as follows: TGCGCCAGCAGCCAACTCCCGGAGACGGAGAATGAAAAACTGTTTTTT. Translated, it reads CASSQLPETENEKLFF.